This T cell receptor beta chain was sequenced for a study of blood T cells in healthy people across ages. The CDR3 spans 16 residues. V lost 4 bases and J lost 2; bases outside the gene matches: 9. Germline V gene sequence: CDR1 SGHAT, CDR2 FQNNGV. A second PCR, run for roughly 7 to 12 cycles, used a sample-barcoded 5' primer plus a J-beta primer mix. All cDNA molecules were each tagged by a template-switch adaptor with 12 random nucleotides. TCRdb analysed the 5' RACE reads with MiXCR anew, one entry per CDR3 protein. This sample has approximately 360,000 distinct CDR3 sequences; approximately 51% occur once, and the top ten carry 45% to 60%. Whole-study findings and limits: Across the age range, TCR beta diversity per million T cells fell in a roughly linear way. Diversity figures based on one million T cells were deemed too low.

This clonotype occurred a few times. Its matching antigen is unknown. The draw of peripheral blood yielded approximately 10 milliliters from each donor. Sequenced sample: blood. The receptor was derived from a man between 60 and 75 years old in good health. The rearrangement uses TRBV11-2 and TRBJ2-7, with TRBD2 matching over 9 bases. This CDR3 reads CASSSRVSGRTYEQYF. For the CDR3, the DNA is TGTGCCAGCAGCTCCCGGGTTAGCGGGAGAACCTACGAGCAGTACTTC. Full variable domain (missing parts from reference TRBV11-2 and TRBJ2-7): EAGVAQSPRYKIIEKRQSVAFWCNPISGHATLYWYQQILGQGPKLLIQFQNNGVVDDSQLPKDRFSAERLKGVDSTLKIQPAKLEDSAVYLCASSSRVSGRTYEQYFGPGTRLTVT.